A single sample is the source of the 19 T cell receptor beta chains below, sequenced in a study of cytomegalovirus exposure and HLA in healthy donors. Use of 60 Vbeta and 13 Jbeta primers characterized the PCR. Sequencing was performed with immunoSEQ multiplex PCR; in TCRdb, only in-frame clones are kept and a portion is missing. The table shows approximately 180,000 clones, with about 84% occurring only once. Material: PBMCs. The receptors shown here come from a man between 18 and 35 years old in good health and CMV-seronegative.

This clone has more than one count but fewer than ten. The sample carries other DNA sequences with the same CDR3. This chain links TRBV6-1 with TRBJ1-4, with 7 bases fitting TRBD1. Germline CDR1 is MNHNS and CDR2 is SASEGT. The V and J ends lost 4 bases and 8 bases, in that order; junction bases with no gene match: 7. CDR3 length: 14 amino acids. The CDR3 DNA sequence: TGTGCCAGCAGTGGAGACAGGGTGAGCGAAAAACTGTTTTTT. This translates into CASSGDRVSEKLFF.

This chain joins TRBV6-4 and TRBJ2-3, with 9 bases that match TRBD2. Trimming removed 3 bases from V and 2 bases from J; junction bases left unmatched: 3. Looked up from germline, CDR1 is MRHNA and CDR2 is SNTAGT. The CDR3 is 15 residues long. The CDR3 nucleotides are TGTGCCAGCAGTGAAGCGGGGGGTCCCACAGATACGCAGTATTTT. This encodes CASSEAGGPTDTQYF.

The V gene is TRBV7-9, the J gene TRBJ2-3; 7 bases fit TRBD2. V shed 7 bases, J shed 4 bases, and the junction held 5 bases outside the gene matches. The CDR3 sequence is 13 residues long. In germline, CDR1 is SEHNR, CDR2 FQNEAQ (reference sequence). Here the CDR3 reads CASTPSGADTQYF. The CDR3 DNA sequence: TGTGCCAGCACCCCGAGCGGGGCAGATACGCAGTATTTT.

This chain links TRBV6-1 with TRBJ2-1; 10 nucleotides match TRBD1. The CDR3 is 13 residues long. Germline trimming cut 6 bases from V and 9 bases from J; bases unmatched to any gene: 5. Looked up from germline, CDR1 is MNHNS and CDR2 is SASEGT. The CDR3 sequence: CASSSGQGIEQFF. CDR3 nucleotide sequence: TGTGCCAGCAGCTCGGGACAGGGGATTGAGCAGTTCTTC.

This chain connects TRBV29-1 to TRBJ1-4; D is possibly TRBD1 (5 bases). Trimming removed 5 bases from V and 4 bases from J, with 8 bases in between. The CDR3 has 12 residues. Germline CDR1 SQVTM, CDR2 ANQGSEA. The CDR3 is CSVTGGNEKLFF. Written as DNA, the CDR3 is TGCAGCGTTACCGGGGGTAATGAAAAACTGTTTTTT.

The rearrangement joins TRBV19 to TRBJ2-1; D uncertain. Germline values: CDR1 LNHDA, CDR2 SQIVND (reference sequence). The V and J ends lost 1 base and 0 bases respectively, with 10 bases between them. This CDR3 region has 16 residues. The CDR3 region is CASSIATRSSYNEQFF. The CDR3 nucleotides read TGTGCCAGTAGTATAGCTACGCGGAGCTCCTACAATGAGCAGTTCTTC.

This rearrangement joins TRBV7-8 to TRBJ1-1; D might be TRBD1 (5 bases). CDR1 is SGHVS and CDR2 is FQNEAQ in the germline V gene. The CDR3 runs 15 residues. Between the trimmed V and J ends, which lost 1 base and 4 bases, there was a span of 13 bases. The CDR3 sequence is CASSLEVRATTEAFF. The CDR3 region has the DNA TGTGCCAGCAGCTTAGAGGTCAGGGCTACCACTGAAGCTTTCTTT.

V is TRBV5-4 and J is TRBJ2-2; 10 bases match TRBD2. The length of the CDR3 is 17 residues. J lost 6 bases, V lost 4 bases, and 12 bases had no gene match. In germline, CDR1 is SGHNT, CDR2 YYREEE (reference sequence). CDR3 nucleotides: TGTGCCAGCAGCCTCCCTCAAGCGGGGGGGCAGGCCGGGGAGCTGTTTTTT. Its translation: CASSLPQAGGQAGELFF.

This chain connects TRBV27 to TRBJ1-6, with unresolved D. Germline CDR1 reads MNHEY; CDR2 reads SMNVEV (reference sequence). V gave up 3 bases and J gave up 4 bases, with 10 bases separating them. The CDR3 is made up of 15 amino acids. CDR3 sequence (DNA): TGTGCCAGCAGTTTTAATCAGATGTATAATTCACCCCTCCACTTT. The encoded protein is CASSFNQMYNSPLHF.

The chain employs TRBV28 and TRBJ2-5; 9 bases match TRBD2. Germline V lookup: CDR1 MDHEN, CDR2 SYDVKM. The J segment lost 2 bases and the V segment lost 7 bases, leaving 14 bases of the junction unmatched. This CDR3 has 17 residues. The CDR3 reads CASKEKAPGLAQETQYF. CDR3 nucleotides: TGTGCCAGCAAGGAAAAAGCGCCGGGACTAGCTCAAGAGACCCAGTACTTC.

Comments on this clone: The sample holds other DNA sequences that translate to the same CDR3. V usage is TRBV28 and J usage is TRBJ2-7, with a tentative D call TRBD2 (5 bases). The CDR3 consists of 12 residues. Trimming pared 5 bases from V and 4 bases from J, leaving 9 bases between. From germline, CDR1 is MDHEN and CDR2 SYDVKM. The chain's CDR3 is CASSPSGYEQYF. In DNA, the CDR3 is TGTGCCAGCAGTCCATCGGGGTACGAGCAGTACTTC.

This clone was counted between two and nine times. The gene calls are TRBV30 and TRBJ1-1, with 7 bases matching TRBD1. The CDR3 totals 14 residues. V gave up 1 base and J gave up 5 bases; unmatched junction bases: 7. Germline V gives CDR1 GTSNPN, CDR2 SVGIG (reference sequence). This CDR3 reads CAWSGLQGLTEAFF. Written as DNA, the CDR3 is TGTGCCTGGAGTGGATTACAGGGGTTAACTGAAGCTTTCTTT. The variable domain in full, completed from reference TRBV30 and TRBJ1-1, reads SQTIHQWPATLVQPVGSPLSLECTVEGTSNPNLYWYRQAAGRGLQLLFYSVGIGQISSEVPQNLSASRPQDRQFILSSKKLLLSDSGFYLCAWSGLQGLTEAFFGQGTRLTVV.

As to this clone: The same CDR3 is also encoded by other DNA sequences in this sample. The chain's CDR3 is CASSLGTGGYEQYF. CDR3 coding DNA: TGTGCCAGCAGCCTCGGGACGGGGGGCTACGAGCAGTACTTC. The V gene is TRBV13, the J gene TRBJ2-7; 7 positions match TRBD2. This CDR3 has 14 residues. Germline V gene data show CDR1 as PRHDT and CDR2 as FYEKMQ (reference sequence). Trimming removed 5 bases from V and 3 bases from J; junction bases left unmatched: 7.

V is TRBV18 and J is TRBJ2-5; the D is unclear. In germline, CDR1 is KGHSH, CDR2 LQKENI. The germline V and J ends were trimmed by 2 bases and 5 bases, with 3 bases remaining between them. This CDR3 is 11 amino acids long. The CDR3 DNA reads TGTGCCAGCTCACCAGCGGAGACCCAGTACTTC. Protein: CASSPAETQYF.

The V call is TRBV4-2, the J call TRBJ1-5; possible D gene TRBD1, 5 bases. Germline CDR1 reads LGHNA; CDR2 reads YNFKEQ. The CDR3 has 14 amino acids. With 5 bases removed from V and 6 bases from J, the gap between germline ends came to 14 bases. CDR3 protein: CASSWVGEGQPQHF. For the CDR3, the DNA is TGTGCCAGCAGCTGGGTAGGGGAAGGTCAGCCCCAGCATTTT.

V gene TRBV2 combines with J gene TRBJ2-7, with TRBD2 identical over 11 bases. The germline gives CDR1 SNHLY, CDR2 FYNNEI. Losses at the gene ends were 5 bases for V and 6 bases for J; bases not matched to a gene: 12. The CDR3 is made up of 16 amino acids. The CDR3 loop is CASSSDSGRAAREQYF. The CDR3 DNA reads TGTGCCAGCAGTAGTGATAGCGGGAGGGCCGCCCGCGAGCAGTACTTC.

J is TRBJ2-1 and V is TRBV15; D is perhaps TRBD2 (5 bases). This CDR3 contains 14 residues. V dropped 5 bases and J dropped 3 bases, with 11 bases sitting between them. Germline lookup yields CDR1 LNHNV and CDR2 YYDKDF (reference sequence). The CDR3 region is CATSATRDYNEQFF. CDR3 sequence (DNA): TGTGCCACCAGCGCCACCCGGGACTACAATGAGCAGTTCTTC.

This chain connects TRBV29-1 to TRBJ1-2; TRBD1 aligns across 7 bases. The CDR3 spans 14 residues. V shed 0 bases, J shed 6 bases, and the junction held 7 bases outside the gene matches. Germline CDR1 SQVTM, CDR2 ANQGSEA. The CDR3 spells CSVEEEQGDDGYTF. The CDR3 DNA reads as TGCAGCGTTGAAGAGGAGCAGGGGGACGATGGCTACACCTTC.

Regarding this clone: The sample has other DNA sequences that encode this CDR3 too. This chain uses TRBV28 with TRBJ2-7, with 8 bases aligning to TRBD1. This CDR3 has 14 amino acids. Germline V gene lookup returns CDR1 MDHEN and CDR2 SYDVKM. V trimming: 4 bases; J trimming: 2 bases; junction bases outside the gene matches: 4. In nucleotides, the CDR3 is TGTGCCAGCAGTTCAGGACAGGGACCCTACGAGCAGTACTTC. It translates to CASSSGQGPYEQYF.